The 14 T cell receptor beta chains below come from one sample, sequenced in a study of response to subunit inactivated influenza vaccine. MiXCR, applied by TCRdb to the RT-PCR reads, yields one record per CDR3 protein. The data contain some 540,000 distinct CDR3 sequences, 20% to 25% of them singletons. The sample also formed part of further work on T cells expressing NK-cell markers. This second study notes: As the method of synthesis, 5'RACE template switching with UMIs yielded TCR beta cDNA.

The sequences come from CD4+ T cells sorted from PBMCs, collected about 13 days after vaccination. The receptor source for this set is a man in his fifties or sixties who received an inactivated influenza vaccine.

The CDR3 DNA follows: TGTGCCAGCAGCTTTTCTGGATCCCAGAGCGACATTCAGTACTTC. It yields the protein CASSFSGSQSDIQYF. V usage is TRBV5-5 and J usage is TRBJ2-4, with D unresolved. V was shortened by 2 bases and J by 8 bases, with 17 bases between the two germline ends. Germline CDR1 and CDR2: SGHKS and YYEKEE (reference sequence). CDR3 length: 15 residues.

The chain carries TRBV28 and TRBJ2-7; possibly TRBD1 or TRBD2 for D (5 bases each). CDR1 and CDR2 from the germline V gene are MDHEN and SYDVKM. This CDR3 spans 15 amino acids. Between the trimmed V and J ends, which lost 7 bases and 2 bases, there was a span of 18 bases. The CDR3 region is CASMSPGTFPYEQYF. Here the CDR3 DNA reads TGTGCCAGCATGAGTCCCGGGACCTTTCCCTACGAGCAGTACTTC.

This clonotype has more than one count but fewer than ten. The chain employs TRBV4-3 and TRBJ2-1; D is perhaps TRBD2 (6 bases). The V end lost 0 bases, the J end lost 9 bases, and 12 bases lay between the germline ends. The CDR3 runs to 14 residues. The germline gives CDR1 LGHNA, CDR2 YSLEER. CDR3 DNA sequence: TGCGCCAGCAGCCAAGAGGCCCAGGGAGGTGAGCAGTTCTTC. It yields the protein CASSQEAQGGEQFF.

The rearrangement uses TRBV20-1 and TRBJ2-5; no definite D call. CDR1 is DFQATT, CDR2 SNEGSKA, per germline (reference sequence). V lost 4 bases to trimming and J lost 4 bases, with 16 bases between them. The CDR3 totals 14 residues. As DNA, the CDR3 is TGCAGTGCTAACAGCGCAACTTGGGGAGAGACCCAGTACTTC. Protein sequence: CSANSATWGETQYF.

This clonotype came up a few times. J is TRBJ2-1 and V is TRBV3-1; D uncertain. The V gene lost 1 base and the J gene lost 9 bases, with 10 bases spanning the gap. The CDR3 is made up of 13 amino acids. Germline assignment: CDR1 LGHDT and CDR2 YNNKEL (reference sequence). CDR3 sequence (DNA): TGTGCCAGCAGCCAAGGTCAAGCAGCTGAGCAGTTCTTC. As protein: CASSQGQAAEQFF.

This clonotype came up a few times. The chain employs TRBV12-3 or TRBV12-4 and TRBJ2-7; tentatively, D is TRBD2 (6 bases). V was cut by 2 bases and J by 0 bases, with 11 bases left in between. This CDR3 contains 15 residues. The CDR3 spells CASSLWGVSSYEQYF. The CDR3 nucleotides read TGTGCCAGCAGTTTATGGGGGGTTAGCTCCTACGAGCAGTACTTC.

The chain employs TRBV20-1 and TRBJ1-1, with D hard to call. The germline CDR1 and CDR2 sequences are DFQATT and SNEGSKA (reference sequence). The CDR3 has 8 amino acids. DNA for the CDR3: TGCAGCCTTTCTGAAGCTTTCTTT. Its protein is CSLSEAFF.

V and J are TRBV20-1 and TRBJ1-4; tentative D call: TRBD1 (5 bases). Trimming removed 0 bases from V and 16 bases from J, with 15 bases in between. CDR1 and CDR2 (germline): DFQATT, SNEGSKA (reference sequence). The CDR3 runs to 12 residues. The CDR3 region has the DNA TGCAGTGCTAGAGAGGGGCAGACGGCGGGGTTTTTT. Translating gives CSAREGQTAGFF.

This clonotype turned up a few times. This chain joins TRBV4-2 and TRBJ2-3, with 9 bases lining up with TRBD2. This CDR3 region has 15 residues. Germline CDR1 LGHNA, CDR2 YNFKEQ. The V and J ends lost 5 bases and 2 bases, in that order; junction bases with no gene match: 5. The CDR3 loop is CASSGRTSDTDTQYF. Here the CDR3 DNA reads TGTGCCAGCAGCGGCCGGACTAGCGACACAGATACGCAGTATTTT.

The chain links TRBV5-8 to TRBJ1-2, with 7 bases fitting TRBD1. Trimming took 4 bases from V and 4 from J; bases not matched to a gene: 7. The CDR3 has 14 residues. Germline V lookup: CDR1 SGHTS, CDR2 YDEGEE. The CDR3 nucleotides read TGTGCCAGCAGCAGAGCCGGGACAGTCTATGGCTACACCTTC. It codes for CASSRAGTVYGYTF.

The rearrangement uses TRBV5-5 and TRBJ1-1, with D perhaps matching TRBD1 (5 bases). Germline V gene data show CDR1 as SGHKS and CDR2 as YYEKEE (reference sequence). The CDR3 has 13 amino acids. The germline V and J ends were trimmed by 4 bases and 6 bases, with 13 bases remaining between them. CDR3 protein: CASSAQGGAEAFF. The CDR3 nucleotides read TGTGCCAGCAGCGCCCAGGGAGGGGCTGAAGCTTTCTTT.

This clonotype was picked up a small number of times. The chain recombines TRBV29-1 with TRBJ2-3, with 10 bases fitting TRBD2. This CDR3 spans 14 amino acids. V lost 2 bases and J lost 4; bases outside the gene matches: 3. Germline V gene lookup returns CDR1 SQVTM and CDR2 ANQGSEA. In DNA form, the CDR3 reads TGCAGCGTTGAACTAGCGGGGGTTCCAGATACGCAGTATTTT. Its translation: CSVELAGVPDTQYF.

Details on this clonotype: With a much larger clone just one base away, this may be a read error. The CDR3 is CASSSVPRGVNTEASF. In DNA, the CDR3 is TGTGCCAGCAGCTCAGTACCCAGGGGGGTGAACACTGAAGCTTCCTTT. This rearrangement joins TRBV5-5 to TRBJ1-1, with 7 bases that match TRBD1. Germline CDR1 is SGHKS and CDR2 is YYEKEE (reference sequence). This CDR3 region has 16 residues.

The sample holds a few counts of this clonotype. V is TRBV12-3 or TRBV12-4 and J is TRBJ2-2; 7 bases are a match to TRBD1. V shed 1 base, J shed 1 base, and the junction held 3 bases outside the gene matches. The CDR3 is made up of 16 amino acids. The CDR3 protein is CASSLEGQLNTGELFF. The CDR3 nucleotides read TGTGCCAGCAGTTTAGAGGGACAGTTGAACACCGGGGAGCTGTTTTTT.